This TCR beta chain derives from a study of cytomegalovirus exposure and HLA in healthy donors. Study-level results: In a later analysis, at a false discovery rate of 0.05, roughly 17,000 TCR beta sequences were associated with HLA alleles.

On this clone itself: Its antigen is not known.

V lost 0 bases and J lost 8; bases outside the gene matches: 6. The CDR3 totals 16 residues. Germline values: CDR1 SNHLY, CDR2 FYNNEI. The primer mix had 60 Vbeta and 13 Jbeta primers. Repertoires were generated with immunoSEQ multiplex PCR, while TCRdb's copy carries only in-frame clones and drops some. The sample shows 70,000 or so clones, 55% to 65% of them seen only once. V and J are TRBV2 and TRBJ2-1; TRBD2 matches at 11 bases. The sequence derives from a woman aged 45-65 years in good health and CMV-seronegative. Sequencing was done on a sample of PBMCs. DNA for the CDR3: TGTGCCAGCAGTGAAGCACTCCTAGCGGGAGGCTATGAGCAGTTCTTC. Its protein product is CASSEALLAGGYEQFF.